This TCR beta chain was observed in a study of T cell responses to AZD1222 COVID-19 vaccine. The method was immunoSEQ multiplex PCR; TCRdb's version includes in-frame clones alone and lacks a portion of them. The table shows approximately 80,000 clones, with less than 95% occurring only once. Germline lookup yields CDR1 SGHRS and CDR2 YFSETQ. V shed 4 bases and J shed 4 bases, with 17 bases lying between them. The CDR3 is made up of 15 amino acids. This clonotype originated in an adult who received the AZD1222 COVID-19 vaccine. The rearrangement uses TRBV5-1 and TRBJ1-1, with D maybe TRBD1 (5 bases). The material sequenced was peripheral blood, taken 28 days after the second AZD1222 dose. CDR3 protein: CASSRQITGSTEAFF. In DNA, the CDR3 is TGCGCCAGCAGCCGACAGATTACGGGCAGCACTGAAGCTTTCTTT.